This TCR beta chain is drawn from a study of cytomegalovirus exposure and HLA in healthy donors. Study-wide results and caveats: Using the classifier, cytomegalovirus status was reportedly diagnosed with high specificity and sensitivity. In most subjects, TCR beta sequences reportedly gave accurate predictions of HLA-A and HLA-B alleles. TCR association rates varied by HLA locus in a later analysis, with DRB1 highest and HLA-C lowest.

CDR3 length equals 14 residues. Germline assignment: CDR1 SGHTS and CDR2 YDEGEE. PCR involved 60 Vbeta and 13 Jbeta primers. Method: immunoSEQ multiplex PCR; TCRdb's copy keeps in-frame clones and lacks some. The sample data list roughly 78,000 clones. Points on this clone: Its antigen is as yet unknown.

J is TRBJ2-5 and V is TRBV5-8; the match to TRBD2 covers 7 bases. The J call is in doubt because the DNA end fits TRBJ2-7 better. The sequencing sample was made of PBMCs. This receptor was identified in a boy aged 10-17 years in good health and CMV-seronegative. As DNA, the CDR3 is TGTGCCAGCAGCTTGGGCGGGGGACCCTACGAGCAGTACTTC. Protein sequence: CASSLGGGPYEQYF.